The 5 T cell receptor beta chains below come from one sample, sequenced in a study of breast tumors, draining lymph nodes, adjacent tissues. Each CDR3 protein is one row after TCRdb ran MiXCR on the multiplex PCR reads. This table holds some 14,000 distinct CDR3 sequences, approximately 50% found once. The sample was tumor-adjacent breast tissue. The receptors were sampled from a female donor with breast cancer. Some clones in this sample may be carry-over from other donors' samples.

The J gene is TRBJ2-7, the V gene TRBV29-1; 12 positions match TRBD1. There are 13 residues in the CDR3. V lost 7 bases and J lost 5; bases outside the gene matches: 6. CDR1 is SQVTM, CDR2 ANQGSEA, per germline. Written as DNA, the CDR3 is TGCAGCGCGACCGGGACAGGGGGCGACGAGCAGTACTTC. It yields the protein CSATGTGGDEQYF.

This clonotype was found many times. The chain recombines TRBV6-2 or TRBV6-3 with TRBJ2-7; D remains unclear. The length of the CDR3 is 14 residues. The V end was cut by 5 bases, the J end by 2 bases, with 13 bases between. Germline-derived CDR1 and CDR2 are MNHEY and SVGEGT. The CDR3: CASSHLPKPYEQYF. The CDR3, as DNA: TGTGCCAGCAGTCACCTGCCGAAGCCCTACGAGCAGTACTTC.

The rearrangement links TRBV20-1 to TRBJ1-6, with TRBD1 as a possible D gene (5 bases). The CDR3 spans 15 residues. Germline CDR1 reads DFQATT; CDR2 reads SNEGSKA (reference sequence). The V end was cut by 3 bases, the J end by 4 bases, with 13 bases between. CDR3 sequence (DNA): TGCAGTGCTAGTTTCGGACACCGGTATAATTCACCCCTCCACTTT. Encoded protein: CSASFGHRYNSPLHF.

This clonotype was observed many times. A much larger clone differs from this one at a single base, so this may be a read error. The CDR3 coding sequence is TGTGCCAGCAGCTACAACAGGGCGATTAATGAAAAACTGTTTTTT. Protein product: CASSYNRAINEKLFF. The V call is TRBV5-4, the J call TRBJ1-4; a possible D gene is TRBD1 (6 bases). Trimming shortened V by 3 bases and J by 4 bases, and 13 bases separated the two germline ends. Germline CDR1 and CDR2: SGHNT and YYREEE (reference sequence). The CDR3 totals 15 residues.

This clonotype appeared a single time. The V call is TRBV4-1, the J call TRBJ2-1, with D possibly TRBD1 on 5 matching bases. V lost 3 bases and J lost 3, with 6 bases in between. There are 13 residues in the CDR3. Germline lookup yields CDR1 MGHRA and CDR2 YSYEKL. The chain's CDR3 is CASSHRDYNEQFF. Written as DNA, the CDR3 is TGCGCCAGCAGCCACAGGGACTACAATGAGCAGTTCTTC.